The clone carrying this T cell receptor (beta chain) was seen many times. As yet, its antigen is unknown. The data were obtained in a study of T-cell reconstitution after alpha-beta-depleted transplantation in children. General study results and limits: Once a year had passed after transplant, T-cell counts and diversity came mostly from newly produced T cells. Expanded clones from the graft, numbering several hundred, reportedly supplied alpha-beta T cells about two months after transplant.

A library of TCRbeta sequences, prepared with unique molecular identifiers, was generated. TCRdb ran MiXCR on the PCR reads and lists one entry per CDR3 protein. The sample yields approximately 300,000 distinct CDR3 sequences, around 10% seen once. CDR1 is SGDLS and CDR2 is YYNGEE in the germline V gene. The V gene lost 0 bases and the J gene lost 5 bases, with 8 bases spanning the gap. There are 14 residues in the CDR3. This TCR was sampled from a male patient under 10 years old who had a stem cell transplant for chronic granulomatous disease, so the T cells may come from the graft donor. The gene calls are TRBV9 and TRBJ2-2; no firm D call. Source: peripheral blood, taken 180 days after TCRalphabeta/CD19-depleted stem cell transplant. CDR3 DNA sequence: TGTGCCAGCAGCGTAGCAGGCGGAACCGGGGAGCTGTTTTTT. Its translation is CASSVAGGTGELFF. Full variable domain (rest looked up from reference TRBV9 and TRBJ2-2): DSGVTQTPKHLITATGQRVTLRCSPRSGDLSVYWYQQSLDQGLQFLIQYYNGEERAKGNILERFSAQQFPDLHSELNLSSLELGDSALYFCASSVAGGTGELFFGEGSRLTVL.